The rows below give T cell receptor beta chains drawn from one sample of a study of shared clonotypes between healthy human individuals. Generated by immunoSEQ multiplex PCR, the TCRdb table keeps only in-frame clones and is missing some. The sample records some 2,100,000 clones, around 93% being singletons. Sequencing was performed on naive CD8+ T cells from PBMCs. The source is a man aged 18 to 30 in good health. Some clones in this sample may be carry-over from other donors' samples. Both conserved end residues are part of each CDR3. A D gene is named only where the DNA matches it firmly. Only some rows state a clone size, as once, few, many or a class for expanded clones.

D gene: NA
clone size: NA
V gene: TRBV4-1
J gene: TRBJ1-1
CDR3 protein: CASTQLVGTEAFF
CDR3 DNA: TGCGCCAGCACCCAGCTGGTGGGCACTGAAGCTTTCTTT

D gene: NA
clone size: few
V gene: TRBV30
J gene: TRBJ2-5
CDR3 protein: CAWRAETQYF
CDR3 DNA: TGTGCCTGGAGGGCAGAGACCCAGTACTTC

D gene: NA
clone size: NA
V gene: TRBV7-2
J gene: TRBJ2-5
CDR3 protein: CASSLALRSRETQYF
CDR3 DNA: TGTGCCAGCAGCTTAGCGCTGCGGAGCCGGGAGACCCAGTACTTC

D gene: NA
clone size: NA
V gene: TRBV27
J gene: TRBJ2-5
CDR3 protein: CASRWSGEETQYF
CDR3 DNA: TGTGCCAGCAGATGGTCAGGGGAAGAGACCCAGTACTTC

D gene: NA
clone size: NA
V gene: TRBV27
J gene: TRBJ2-1
CDR3 protein: CASSRTVYNEQFF
CDR3 DNA: TGTGCCAGCAGTCGGACAGTCTACAATGAGCAGTTCTTC

D gene: NA
clone size: NA
V gene: TRBV30
J gene: TRBJ2-3
CDR3 protein: CAWRGTTWRTDTQYF
CDR3 DNA: TGTGCCTGGAGGGGGACGACTTGGCGCACAGATACGCAGTATTTT

D gene: TRBD2
clone size: NA
V gene: TRBV7-9
J gene: TRBJ2-1
CDR3 protein: CATPGTSDYNEQFF
CDR3 DNA: TGTGCCACCCCGGGGACTAGCGACTACAATGAGCAGTTCTTC

D gene: TRBD2
clone size: NA
V gene: TRBV7-8
J gene: TRBJ2-3
CDR3 protein: CASSFFLAEISTDTQYF
CDR3 DNA: TGTGCCAGCAGCTTTTTTCTAGCGGAAATCAGCACAGATACGCAGTATTTT

D gene: NA
clone size: NA
V gene: TRBV7-9
J gene: TRBJ1-1
CDR3 protein: CASSLGGPNVAFF
CDR3 DNA: TGTGCCAGCAGCTTAGGGGGACCTAACGTAGCTTTCTTT

D gene: TRBD1
clone size: once
V gene: TRBV27
J gene: TRBJ1-1
CDR3 protein: CASSLSPGGPEAFF
CDR3 DNA: TGTGCCAGCAGTTTATCCCCAGGGGGCCCTGAAGCTTTCTTT

D gene: TRBD1
clone size: NA
V gene: TRBV27
J gene: TRBJ1-5
CDR3 protein: CASSSLTGVVDQPQHF
CDR3 DNA: TGTGCCAGCAGTTCGTTGACAGGGGTCGTTGATCAGCCCCAGCATTTT

D gene: NA
clone size: NA
V gene: TRBV7-6
J gene: TRBJ1-2
CDR3 protein: CASSRGGGGYGYTF
CDR3 DNA: TGTGCCAGCAGCCGAGGCGGGGGCGGCTATGGCTACACCTTC

D gene: NA
clone size: NA
V gene: TRBV5-6
J gene: TRBJ2-1
CDR3 protein: CASSLIKTEHNEQFF
CDR3 DNA: TGTGCCAGCAGCTTAATCAAAACGGAGCACAATGAGCAGTTCTTC

D gene: NA
clone size: few
V gene: TRBV28
J gene: TRBJ1-5
CDR3 protein: CASSTNQGHGNQPQHF
CDR3 DNA: TGTGCCAGCAGTACAAACCAGGGGCATGGCAATCAGCCCCAGCATTTT

D gene: NA
clone size: NA
V gene: TRBV28
J gene: TRBJ1-2
CDR3 protein: CASMTTDPTNYGYTF
CDR3 DNA: TGTGCCAGCATGACGACGGATCCTACGAACTATGGCTACACCTTC

D gene: NA
clone size: once
V gene: TRBV9
J gene: TRBJ2-2
CDR3 protein: CASSEGTGELFF
CDR3 DNA: TGTGCCAGCAGCGAGGGCACCGGGGAGCTGTTTTTT

D gene: TRBD1
clone size: once
V gene: TRBV5-4
J gene: TRBJ2-1
CDR3 protein: CASSLGQGGNEQFF
CDR3 DNA: TGTGCCAGCAGCCTGGGACAGGGGGGGAATGAGCAGTTCTTC

D gene: NA
clone size: NA
V gene: TRBV27
J gene: TRBJ2-7
CDR3 protein: CASSLRGVGGVEQYF
CDR3 DNA: TGTGCCAGCAGTTTAAGGGGGGTAGGGGGCGTCGAGCAGTACTTC

D gene: NA
clone size: NA
V gene: TRBV29-1
J gene: TRBJ1-2
CDR3 protein: CSVDGAGVYGYTF
CDR3 DNA: TGCAGCGTTGATGGGGCCGGGGTCTATGGCTACACCTTC

D gene: NA
clone size: once
V gene: TRBV5-4
J gene: TRBJ1-2
CDR3 protein: CASSSQSSGYTF
CDR3 DNA: TGTGCCAGCAGCTCCCAATCGTCGGGCTACACCTTC

D gene: NA
clone size: NA
V gene: TRBV5-1
J gene: TRBJ1-1
CDR3 protein: CASSGKDSPPLDTEAFF
CDR3 DNA: TGCGCCAGCAGCGGGAAGGACAGCCCCCCGTTGGATACTGAAGCTTTCTTT

D gene: NA
clone size: once
V gene: TRBV14
J gene: TRBJ1-1
CDR3 protein: CASSQRVPGSGTEAFF
CDR3 DNA: TGTGCCAGCAGCCAAAGGGTCCCGGGGTCCGGCACTGAAGCTTTCTTT

D gene: NA
clone size: NA
V gene: TRBV5-6
J gene: TRBJ1-2
CDR3 protein: CASSLQVRGNYGYTF
CDR3 DNA: TGTGCCAGCAGCTTGCAAGTCCGCGGTAACTATGGCTACACCTTC

D gene: NA
clone size: NA
V gene: TRBV27
J gene: TRBJ2-3
CDR3 protein: CASSPLRFKSTDTQYF
CDR3 DNA: TGTGCCAGCAGTCCTTTACGATTTAAGAGCACAGATACGCAGTATTTT

D gene: TRBD1
clone size: few
V gene: TRBV9
J gene: TRBJ1-2
CDR3 protein: CASSVGRDSNYGYTF
CDR3 DNA: TGTGCCAGCAGCGTAGGCCGGGACAGTAACTATGGCTACACCTTC

D gene: TRBD2
clone size: NA
V gene: TRBV4-3
J gene: TRBJ2-1
CDR3 protein: CASSQVGGSHEQFF
CDR3 DNA: TGCGCCAGCAGCCAAGTCGGGGGGAGCCATGAGCAGTTCTTC

D gene: NA
clone size: once
V gene: TRBV10-3
J gene: TRBJ1-2
CDR3 protein: CAINGPTGARGGGYGYTF
CDR3 DNA: TGTGCCATCAATGGGCCAACCGGGGCAAGGGGGGGAGGCTATGGCTACACCTTC

D gene: NA
clone size: NA
V gene: TRBV27
J gene: TRBJ1-1
CDR3 protein: CASEYRKGLNTEAFF
CDR3 DNA: TGTGCCAGCGAGTACCGGAAGGGGCTGAACACTGAAGCTTTCTTT

D gene: TRBD1
clone size: few
V gene: TRBV16
J gene: TRBJ1-1
CDR3 protein: CASSQSYRGTTEAFF
CDR3 DNA: TGTGCCAGCAGCCAATCCTACAGGGGGACCACTGAAGCTTTCTTT

D gene: TRBD1
clone size: NA
V gene: TRBV7-8
J gene: TRBJ2-2
CDR3 protein: CASSRDDRDTGELFF
CDR3 DNA: TGTGCCAGCAGCCGGGATGACAGGGACACCGGGGAGCTGTTTTTT

D gene: NA
clone size: NA
V gene: TRBV5-1
J gene: TRBJ2-5
CDR3 protein: CASSSPTQGFQETQYF
CDR3 DNA: TGCGCCAGCAGCTCTCCGACCCAGGGGTTCCAAGAGACCCAGTACTTC

D gene: TRBD1
clone size: NA
V gene: TRBV5-1
J gene: TRBJ2-2
CDR3 protein: CASFTPGQGSGELFF
CDR3 DNA: TGCGCCAGCTTCACGCCGGGACAGGGTTCCGGGGAGCTGTTTTTT

D gene: NA
clone size: NA
V gene: TRBV4-1
J gene: TRBJ1-3
CDR3 protein: CASSQPGPTPGNTIYF
CDR3 DNA: TGCGCCAGCAGCCAACCCGGGCCAACTCCTGGAAACACCATATATTTT

D gene: TRBD2
clone size: once
V gene: TRBV7-9
J gene: TRBJ2-7
CDR3 protein: CASSGTSGRSYEQYF
CDR3 DNA: TGTGCCAGCAGCGGAACTAGCGGGAGGTCCTACGAGCAGTACTTC

D gene: TRBD1
clone size: NA
V gene: TRBV28
J gene: TRBJ1-3
CDR3 protein: CASSPRDRGLDTIYF
CDR3 DNA: TGTGCCAGCAGCCCAAGGGACAGGGGCTTAGACACCATATATTTT

D gene: NA
clone size: NA
V gene: TRBV6-5
J gene: TRBJ2-3
CDR3 protein: CASSAPGLHTDTQYF
CDR3 DNA: TGTGCCAGCAGTGCCCCGGGACTCCACACAGATACGCAGTATTTT

D gene: NA
clone size: NA
V gene: TRBV9
J gene: TRBJ2-1
CDR3 protein: CASSVGRISNEQFF
CDR3 DNA: TGTGCCAGCAGCGTTGGTAGAATTTCCAATGAGCAGTTCTTC

D gene: TRBD1
clone size: NA
V gene: TRBV7-9
J gene: TRBJ2-3
CDR3 protein: CASSSWTGSSTDTQYF
CDR3 DNA: TGTGCCAGCAGCTCCTGGACAGGGTCGAGCACAGATACGCAGTATTTT

D gene: NA
clone size: NA
V gene: TRBV4-1
J gene: TRBJ1-2
CDR3 protein: CASRGLGRPYGYTF
CDR3 DNA: TGCGCCAGCAGAGGATTAGGACGGCCCTATGGCTACACCTTC

D gene: TRBD2
clone size: NA
V gene: TRBV11-2
J gene: TRBJ2-4
CDR3 protein: CASSPYSGSVAKNIQYF
CDR3 DNA: TGTGCCAGCAGCCCCTATAGCGGGAGTGTAGCCAAAAACATTCAGTACTTC

D gene: NA
clone size: NA
V gene: TRBV4-3
J gene: TRBJ2-1
CDR3 protein: CASSLTRSPYNEQFF
CDR3 DNA: TGCGCCAGCAGCCTCACGCGGAGTCCCTACAATGAGCAGTTCTTC

D gene: TRBD2
clone size: NA
V gene: TRBV19
J gene: TRBJ2-1
CDR3 protein: CASCAGLAGVNEQFF
CDR3 DNA: TGTGCCAGTTGTGCTGGGCTAGCGGGAGTTAATGAGCAGTTCTTC

D gene: TRBD1
clone size: NA
V gene: TRBV29-1
J gene: TRBJ2-7
CDR3 protein: CSVDPGDSYEQYF
CDR3 DNA: TGCAGCGTTGACCCCGGGGACAGCTACGAGCAGTACTTC

D gene: TRBD2
clone size: NA
V gene: TRBV13
J gene: TRBJ2-7
CDR3 protein: CASSLRAGVAYEQYF
CDR3 DNA: TGTGCCAGCAGCTTACGGGCGGGAGTGGCCTACGAGCAGTACTTC

D gene: NA
clone size: NA
V gene: TRBV25-1
J gene: TRBJ2-1
CDR3 protein: CASSEYGSNSYNEQFF
CDR3 DNA: TGTGCCAGCAGTGAATACGGGTCAAACTCCTACAATGAGCAGTTCTTC

D gene: TRBD2
clone size: NA
V gene: TRBV27
J gene: TRBJ2-1
CDR3 protein: CASSLSPGLAGTVYNEQFF
CDR3 DNA: TGTGCCAGCAGTTTATCCCCGGGACTAGCGGGGACCGTCTACAATGAGCAGTTCTTC

D gene: NA
clone size: NA
V gene: TRBV6-5
J gene: TRBJ1-2
CDR3 protein: CASGWGRDDGYTF
CDR3 DNA: TGTGCCAGCGGGTGGGGCAGGGACGATGGCTACACCTTC

D gene: TRBD1
clone size: NA
V gene: TRBV2
J gene: TRBJ1-5
CDR3 protein: CASSEWQGDYQPQHF
CDR3 DNA: TGTGCCAGCAGTGAATGGCAGGGGGATTATCAGCCCCAGCATTTT

D gene: TRBD1
clone size: NA
V gene: TRBV11-3
J gene: TRBJ1-1
CDR3 protein: CASSSTGTGISEAFF
CDR3 DNA: TGTGCCAGCAGCTCTACCGGGACAGGGATTTCTGAAGCTTTCTTT

D gene: TRBD1
clone size: NA
V gene: TRBV28
J gene: TRBJ2-7
CDR3 protein: CASRGTGTHEQYF
CDR3 DNA: TGTGCCAGCAGAGGGACAGGGACCCACGAGCAGTACTTC

D gene: NA
clone size: NA
V gene: TRBV5-6
J gene: TRBJ1-1
CDR3 protein: CASSYQWDTEAFF
CDR3 DNA: TGTGCCAGCAGCTACCAGTGGGACACTGAAGCTTTCTTT

D gene: NA
clone size: NA
V gene: TRBV11-3
J gene: TRBJ2-1
CDR3 protein: CASSLARYNEQFF
CDR3 DNA: TGTGCCAGCAGCTTAGCCAGGTACAATGAGCAGTTCTTC

D gene: NA
clone size: NA
V gene: TRBV7-9
J gene: TRBJ2-4
CDR3 protein: CASSLGGVFAKNIQYF
CDR3 DNA: TGTGCCAGCAGCTTAGGGGGGGTATTCGCCAAAAACATTCAGTACTTC

D gene: TRBD1
clone size: NA
V gene: TRBV29-1
J gene: TRBJ1-2
CDR3 protein: CSVVGTGTGHYGYTF
CDR3 DNA: TGCAGCGTTGTAGGGACCGGGACAGGGCACTATGGCTACACCTTC

D gene: NA
clone size: NA
V gene: TRBV15
J gene: TRBJ2-3
CDR3 protein: CATSGVQGFADTQYF
CDR3 DNA: TGTGCCACCAGCGGAGTACAGGGTTTCGCAGATACGCAGTATTTT